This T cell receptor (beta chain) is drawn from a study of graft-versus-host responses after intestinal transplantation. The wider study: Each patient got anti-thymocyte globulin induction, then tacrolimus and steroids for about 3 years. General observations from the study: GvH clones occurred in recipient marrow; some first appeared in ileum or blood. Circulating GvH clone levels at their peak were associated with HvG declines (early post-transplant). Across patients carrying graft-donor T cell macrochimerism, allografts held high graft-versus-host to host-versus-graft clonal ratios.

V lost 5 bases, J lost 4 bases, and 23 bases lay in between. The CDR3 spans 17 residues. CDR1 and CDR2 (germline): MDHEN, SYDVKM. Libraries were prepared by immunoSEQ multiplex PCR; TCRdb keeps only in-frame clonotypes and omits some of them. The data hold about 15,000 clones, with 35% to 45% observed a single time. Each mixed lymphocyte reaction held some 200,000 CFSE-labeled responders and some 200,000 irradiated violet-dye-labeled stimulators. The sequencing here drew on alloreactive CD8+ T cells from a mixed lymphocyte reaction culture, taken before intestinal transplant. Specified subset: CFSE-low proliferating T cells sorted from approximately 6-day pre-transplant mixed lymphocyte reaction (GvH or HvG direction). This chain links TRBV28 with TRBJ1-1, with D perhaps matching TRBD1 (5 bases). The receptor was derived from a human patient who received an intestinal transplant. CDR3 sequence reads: CASSIPGGSIVGTEAFF. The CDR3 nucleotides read TGTGCCAGCAGTATCCCCGGGGGGTCTATAGTTGGCACTGAAGCTTTCTTT.